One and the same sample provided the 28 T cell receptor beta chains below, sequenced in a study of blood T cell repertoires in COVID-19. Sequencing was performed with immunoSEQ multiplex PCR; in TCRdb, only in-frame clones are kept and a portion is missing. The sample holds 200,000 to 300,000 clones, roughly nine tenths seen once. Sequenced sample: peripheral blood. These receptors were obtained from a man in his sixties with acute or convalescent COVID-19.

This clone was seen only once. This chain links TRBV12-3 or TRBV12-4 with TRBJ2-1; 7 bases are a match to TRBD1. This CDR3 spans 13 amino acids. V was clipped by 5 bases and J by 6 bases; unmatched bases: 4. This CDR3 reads CASSPTGANEQFF. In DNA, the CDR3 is TGTGCCAGCAGTCCAACAGGGGCCAATGAGCAGTTCTTC.

The CDR3 spells CASSIRAGDTEAFF. CDR3 nucleotides: TGCGCCAGCAGCATCAGGGCGGGGGACACTGAAGCTTTCTTT. V and J are TRBV5-1 and TRBJ1-1, with D tentatively TRBD1 (5 bases). Between the trimmed V and J ends, which lost 4 bases and 3 bases, there was a span of 13 bases. CDR3 size: 14 residues. CDR1 is SGHRS, CDR2 YFSETQ, per germline.

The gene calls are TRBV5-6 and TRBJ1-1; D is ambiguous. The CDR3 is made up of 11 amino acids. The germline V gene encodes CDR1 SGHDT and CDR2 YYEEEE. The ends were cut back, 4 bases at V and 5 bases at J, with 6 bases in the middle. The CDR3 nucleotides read TGTGCCAGCAGCCTGACAACTGAAGCTTTCTTT. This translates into CASSLTTEAFF.

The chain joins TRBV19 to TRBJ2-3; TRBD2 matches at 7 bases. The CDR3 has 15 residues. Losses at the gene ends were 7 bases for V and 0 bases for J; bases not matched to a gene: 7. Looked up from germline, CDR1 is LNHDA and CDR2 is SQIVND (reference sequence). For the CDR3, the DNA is TGTGCCAGTACGGGATCTAGCGGCAGCACAGATACGCAGTATTTT. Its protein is CASTGSSGSTDTQYF.

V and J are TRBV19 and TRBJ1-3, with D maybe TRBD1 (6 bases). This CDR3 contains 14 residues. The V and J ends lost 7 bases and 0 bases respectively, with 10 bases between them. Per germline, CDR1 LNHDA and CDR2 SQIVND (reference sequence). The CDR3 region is CASILDSSGNTIYF. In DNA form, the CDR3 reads TGTGCCAGTATTCTGGACAGCTCTGGAAACACCATATATTTT.

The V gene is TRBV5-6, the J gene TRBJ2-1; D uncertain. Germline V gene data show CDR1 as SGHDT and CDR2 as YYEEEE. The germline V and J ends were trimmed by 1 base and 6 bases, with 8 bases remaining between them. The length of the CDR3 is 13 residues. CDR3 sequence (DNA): TGTGCCAGCAGCTTGACGCTGGCCAATGAGCAGTTCTTC. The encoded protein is CASSLTLANEQFF.

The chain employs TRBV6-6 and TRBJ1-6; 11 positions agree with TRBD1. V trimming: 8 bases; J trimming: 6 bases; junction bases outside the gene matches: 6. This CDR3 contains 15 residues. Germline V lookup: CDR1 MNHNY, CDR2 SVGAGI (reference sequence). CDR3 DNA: TGTGCCAGCCACCGGGACAGGGGGTCTAATTCACCCCTCCACTTT. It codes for CASHRDRGSNSPLHF.

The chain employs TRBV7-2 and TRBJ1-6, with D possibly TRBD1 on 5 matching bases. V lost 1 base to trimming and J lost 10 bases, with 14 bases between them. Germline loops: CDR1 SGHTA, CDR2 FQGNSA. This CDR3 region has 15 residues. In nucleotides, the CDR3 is TGTGCCAGCAGCTTAGAGGCGGTGCGGGGGTCACCCCTCCACTTT. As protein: CASSLEAVRGSPLHF.

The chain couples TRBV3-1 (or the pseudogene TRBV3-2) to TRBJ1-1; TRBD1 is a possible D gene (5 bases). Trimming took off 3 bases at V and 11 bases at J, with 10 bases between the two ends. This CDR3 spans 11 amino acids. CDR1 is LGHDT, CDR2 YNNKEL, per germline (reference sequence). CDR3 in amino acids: CASSHREDAFF. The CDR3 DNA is TGTGCCAGCAGCCACAGGGAGGATGCTTTCTTT.

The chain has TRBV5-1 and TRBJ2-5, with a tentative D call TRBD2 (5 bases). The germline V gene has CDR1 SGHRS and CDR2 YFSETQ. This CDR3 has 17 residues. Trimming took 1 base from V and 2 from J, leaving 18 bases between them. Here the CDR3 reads CASSLLGRTSPQETQYF. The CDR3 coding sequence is TGCGCCAGCAGCTTGTTAGGTAGGACTTCGCCACAAGAGACCCAGTACTTC.

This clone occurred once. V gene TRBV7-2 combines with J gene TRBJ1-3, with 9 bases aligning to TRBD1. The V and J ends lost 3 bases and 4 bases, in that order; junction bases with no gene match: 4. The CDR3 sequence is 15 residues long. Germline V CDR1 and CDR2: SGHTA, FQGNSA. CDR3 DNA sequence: TGTGCCAGCAGCTTTACAGGGGGCACCGGAAACACCATATATTTT. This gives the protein CASSFTGGTGNTIYF.

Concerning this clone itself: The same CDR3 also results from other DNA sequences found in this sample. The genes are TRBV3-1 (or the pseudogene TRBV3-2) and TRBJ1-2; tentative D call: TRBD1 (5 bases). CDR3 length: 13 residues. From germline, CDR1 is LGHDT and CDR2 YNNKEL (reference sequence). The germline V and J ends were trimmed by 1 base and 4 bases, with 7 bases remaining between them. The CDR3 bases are TGTGCCAGCAGCCAAGGCAGGGCCTATGGCTACACCTTC. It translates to CASSQGRAYGYTF.

CDR3 residues: CASSQQASPLHF. The CDR3 DNA sequence: TGTGCCAGCAGCCAGCAGGCCTCACCCCTCCACTTT. The chain joins TRBV3-1 (or the pseudogene TRBV3-2) to TRBJ1-6, with unresolved D. V lost 3 bases and J lost 10, with 7 bases in between. CDR1 and CDR2 (germline): LGHDT, YNNKEL (reference sequence). The CDR3 totals 12 residues.

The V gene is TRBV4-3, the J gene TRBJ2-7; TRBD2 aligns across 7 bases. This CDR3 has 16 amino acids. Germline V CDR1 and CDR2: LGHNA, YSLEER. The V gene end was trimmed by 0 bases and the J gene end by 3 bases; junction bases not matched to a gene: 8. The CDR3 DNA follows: TGCGCCAGCAGCCAAGATTGGAGCGGGGCCTACTACGAGCAGTACTTC. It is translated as CASSQDWSGAYYEQYF.

CDR3 region: CASGARDSHSPLHF. In DNA, the CDR3 is TGTGCCAGCGGAGCACGGGACAGTCATTCACCCCTCCACTTT. The chain combines TRBV6-5 with TRBJ1-6, with TRBD1 identical over 7 bases. Germline-derived CDR1 and CDR2 are MNHEY and SVGAGI. V was pared by 8 bases and J by 8 bases, with 9 bases of the junction left unmatched. The CDR3 extends over 14 amino acids.

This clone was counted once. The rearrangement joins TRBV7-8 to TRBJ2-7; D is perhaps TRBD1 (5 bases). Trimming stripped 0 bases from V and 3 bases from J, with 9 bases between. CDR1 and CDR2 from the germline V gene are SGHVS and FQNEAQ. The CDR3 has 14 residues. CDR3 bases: TGTGCCAGCAGCTTAGCGGGGCAGGTCTACGAGCAGTACTTC. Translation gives CASSLAGQVYEQYF. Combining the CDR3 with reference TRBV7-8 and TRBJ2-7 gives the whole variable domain GAGVSQSPRYKVAKRGQDVALRCDPISGHVSLFWYQQALGQGPEFLTYFQNEAQLDKSGLPSDRFFAERPEGSVSTLKIQRTQQEDSAVYLCASSLAGQVYEQYFGPGTRLTVT.

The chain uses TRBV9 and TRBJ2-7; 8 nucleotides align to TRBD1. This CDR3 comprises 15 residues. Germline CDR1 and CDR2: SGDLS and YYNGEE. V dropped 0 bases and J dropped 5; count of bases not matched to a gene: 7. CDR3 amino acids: CASSVVSRGLDEQYF. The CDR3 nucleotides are TGTGCCAGCAGCGTAGTCTCCAGGGGGCTAGACGAGCAGTACTTC.

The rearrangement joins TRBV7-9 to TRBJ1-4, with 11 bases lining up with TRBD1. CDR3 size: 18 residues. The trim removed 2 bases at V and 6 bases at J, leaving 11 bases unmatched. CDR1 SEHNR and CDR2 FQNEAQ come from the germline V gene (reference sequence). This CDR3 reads CASSLIPGQGALDEKLFF. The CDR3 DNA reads TGTGCCAGCAGCTTAATTCCCGGACAGGGGGCATTAGATGAAAAACTGTTTTTT.

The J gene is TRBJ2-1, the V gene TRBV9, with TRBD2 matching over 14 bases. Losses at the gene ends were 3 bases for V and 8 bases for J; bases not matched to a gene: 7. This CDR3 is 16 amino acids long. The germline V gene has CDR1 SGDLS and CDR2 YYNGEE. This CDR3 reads CASSAQTSGRGDEQFF. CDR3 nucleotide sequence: TGTGCCAGCAGCGCCCAGACTAGCGGGAGGGGTGATGAGCAGTTCTTC.

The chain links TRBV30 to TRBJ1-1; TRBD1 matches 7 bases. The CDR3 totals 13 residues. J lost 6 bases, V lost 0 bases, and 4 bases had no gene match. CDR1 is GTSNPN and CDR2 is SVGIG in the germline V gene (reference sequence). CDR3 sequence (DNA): TGTGCCTGGAGTGTACTAAGGGGGCCTGAAGCTTTCTTT. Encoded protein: CAWSVLRGPEAFF.

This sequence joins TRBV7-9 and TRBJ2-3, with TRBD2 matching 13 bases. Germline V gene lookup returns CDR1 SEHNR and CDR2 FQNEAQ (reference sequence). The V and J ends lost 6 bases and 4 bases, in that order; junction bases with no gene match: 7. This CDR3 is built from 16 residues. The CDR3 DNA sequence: TGTGCCAGCAGGGTCACTAGCGGGAGGGATGCAGATACGCAGTATTTT. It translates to CASRVTSGRDADTQYF.

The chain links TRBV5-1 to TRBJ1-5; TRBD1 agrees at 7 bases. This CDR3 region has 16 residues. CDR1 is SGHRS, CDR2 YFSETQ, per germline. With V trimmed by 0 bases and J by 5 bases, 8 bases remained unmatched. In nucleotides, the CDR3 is TGCGCCAGCAGCTTGGGGGTCGGCCAGGGGGATCAGCCCCAGCATTTT. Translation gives CASSLGVGQGDQPQHF.

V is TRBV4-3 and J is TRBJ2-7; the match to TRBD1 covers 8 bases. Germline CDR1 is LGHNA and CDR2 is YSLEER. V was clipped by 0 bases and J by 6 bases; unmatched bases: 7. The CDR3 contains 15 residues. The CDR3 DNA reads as TGCGCCAGCAGCCAAGAATGGAGACAGGGGTTCGAGCAGTACTTC. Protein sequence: CASSQEWRQGFEQYF.

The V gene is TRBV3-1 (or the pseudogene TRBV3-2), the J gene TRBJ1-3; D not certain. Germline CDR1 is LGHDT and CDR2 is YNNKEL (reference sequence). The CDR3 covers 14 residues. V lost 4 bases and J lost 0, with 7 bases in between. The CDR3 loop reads CASSPDSSGNTIYF. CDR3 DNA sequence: TGTGCCAGCAGCCCTGATAGCTCTGGAAACACCATATATTTT.

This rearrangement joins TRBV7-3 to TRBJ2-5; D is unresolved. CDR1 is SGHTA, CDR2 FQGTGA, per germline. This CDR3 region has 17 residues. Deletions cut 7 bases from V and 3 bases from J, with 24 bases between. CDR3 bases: TGTGCCAGCAACCCCTCGGCACTCCTTGGAGAGGAAGAGACCCAGTACTTC. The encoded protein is CASNPSALLGEEETQYF.

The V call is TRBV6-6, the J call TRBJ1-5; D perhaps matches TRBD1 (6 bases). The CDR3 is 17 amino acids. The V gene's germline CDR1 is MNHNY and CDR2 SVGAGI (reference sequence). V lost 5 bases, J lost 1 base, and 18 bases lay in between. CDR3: CASSHNRDTSSNQPQHF. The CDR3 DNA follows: TGTGCCAGCAGTCATAACCGGGACACCTCAAGCAATCAGCCCCAGCATTTT.

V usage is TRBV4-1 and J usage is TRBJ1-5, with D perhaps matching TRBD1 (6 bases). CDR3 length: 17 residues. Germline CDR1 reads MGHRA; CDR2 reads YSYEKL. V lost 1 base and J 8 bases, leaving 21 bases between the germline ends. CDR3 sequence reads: CASSQGGFGGALEPQHF. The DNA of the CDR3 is TGCGCCAGCAGCCAAGGGGGATTTGGGGGGGCGCTTGAGCCCCAGCATTTT.

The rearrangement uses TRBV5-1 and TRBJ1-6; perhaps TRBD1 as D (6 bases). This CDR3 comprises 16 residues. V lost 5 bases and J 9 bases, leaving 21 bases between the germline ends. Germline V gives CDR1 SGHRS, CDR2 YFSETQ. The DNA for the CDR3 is TGCGCCAGCAGAGAGACAGGCGAGGGCTTCGTTTCACCCCTCCACTTT. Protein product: CASRETGEGFVSPLHF.